This record covers a single TCR beta chain. Its target antigen remains unknown. No quality values exist for individual bases; no much larger clone is one base distant. The immunoSEQ Assay was used to sequence TCRbeta CDR3 regions. After extraction, genomic DNA underwent amplification by bias-controlled multiplex PCR, followed by high-throughput sequencing. On the study's bioinformatics: To quantify the absolute abundance of each unique TCRbeta CDR3 region, sequences were collapsed and filtered. T cell fraction was estimated by normalizing TCRbeta template counts to usable DNA, which was measured by amplifying reference genes present in all nucleated cells. Repertoire TCRs were annotated as SARS-CoV-2-specific when V gene, CDR3 amino acid sequence and J gene were exactly matched to a known reactive TCR set. The reference SARS-CoV-2 TCR set was derived from MIRA and filtered for enrichment in COVID-19-positive ImmuneCODE repertoires, a step that removed public or cross-reactive TCRs. Based on the MIRA antigens, annotated TCRs were further analysed at the level of specific ORF or position within ORF. Breadth was defined as annotated unique rearrangements over total unique productive rearrangements; depth was the summed frequency of those rearrangements. Two-sided Wilcoxon rank-sum tests were used to compare TCR breadth between groups. This immuneACCESS table, as held by TCRdb, lists in-frame sequences with V and J called but not all clones. Of the missing ones, under half trace to an unresolved V gene in checked studies; the others have no known cause. V, J and clone size are those of that table, while D and trimming were read from the DNA. In this sample the table shows about 370,000 clones, roughly nine tenths of which occur a single time. Under 4% of the sample rests with the top ten.

The data were taken from a study of Ad26.COV2.S vaccination and SARS-CoV-2 variants (dated by TCRdb to the early 2020s). About the investigation overall: Donors in the vaccine arm were drawn from COV1001, a phase I-IIa trial of Ad26.COV2.S in healthy adults that was multicentre, randomized, double-blind and placebo-controlled. Ad26.COV2.S was given intramuscularly at 5x10^10 or 1x10^11 viral particles, as a single shot or as two shots 56 days apart. TCRbeta repertoire sequencing was used to assess the specificity and breadth of SARS-CoV-2-reactive T cell receptors after Ad26.COV2.S vaccination. The TCR-sequenced set comprised roughly 30 samples: about 19 Ad26.COV2.S vaccine recipients, 5 placebo recipients and 8 SARS-CoV-2 convalescent individuals. Participants in the trial were split at random into five groups of five each, receiving low-dose or high-dose Ad26.COV2.S once or twice, or else placebo on both occasions. Investigators did not know the trial group allocation while performing experiments and assessing outcomes. The investigation overall reported the following: Comparing responses between vaccine doses or regimens was not something the study was powered to do. After vaccination, substantial breadth of spike-specific CD8+ and CD4+ T cell responses was reported. Vaccine and placebo recipients had comparable non-spike TCR breadth, which fits with the vaccine containing only spike. Ad26.COV2.S recipients had higher spike-specific TCR breadth than placebo recipients (P = 0.0014). It was noted by the authors that total T cell responses may have been underestimated by the TCR breadth and depth analyses.

The CDR3 runs 15 amino acids, cysteine and phenylalanine included. Only the CDR3 region is kept as DNA, spanning 45 bases read in frame from base 1. According to the germline V gene, CDR1 reads LGHNA and CDR2 reads YSLEER. V is shortened by 1 base, J by 7 bases, and the region joining them spans 13 bases. The sample's treatment or condition label, in plain terms: 15 to 20 received Ad26.COV2.S at low or high dose, single or two shots; roughly 5 received placebo; per-sample allocation not given. For vaccine and placebo recipients, repertoires were sequenced using samples collected on day 63 after the first injection. Cohort 1b enrolled some 25 adults aged 18-55 years at a single site in Boston, USA, between 29 July and 7 August 2020. Ad26.COV2.S was a replication-incompetent adenovirus type 26 vector expressing a prefusion-stabilized SARS-CoV-2 spike protein from the original Wuhan strain.

Sequenced here: peripheral blood, sampled in a trial of Ad26.COV2.S vaccine versus placebo. This receptor chain uses TRBV4-3 and TRBJ1-4, and the D gene may be TRBD1, 5 bases matching. This TCR was recovered from a person between 18 and 59 years old who received the Ad26.COV2.S COVID-19 vaccine or a placebo. At the DNA level, the sequence is TGCGCCAGCAGCCAAGGGGGGGGTTCAGGTGAAAAACTGTTTTTT. Translated, it reads CASSQGGGSGEKLFF.